Below, 27 T cell receptor beta chains from the same sample are listed, as sequenced in a study of response to subunit inactivated influenza vaccine. TCRdb processed the RT-PCR reads anew with MiXCR; each CDR3 protein has one entry. Of around 320,000 distinct CDR3 sequences in the sample, roughly 22% are singletons; the top ten hold about 9.3%. This sample comprised PBMCs from blood, obtained roughly 20 months after vaccination. The receptors were sampled from a man in his fifties or sixties who received an inactivated influenza vaccine.

This clonotype was observed many times. V and J are TRBV27 and TRBJ1-1, with a tentative D call TRBD1 (5 bases). Trimming took off 5 bases at V and 8 bases at J, with 15 bases between the two ends. Per germline, CDR1 MNHEY and CDR2 SMNVEV (reference sequence). The CDR3 covers 13 residues. CDR3 amino acids: CASSPPGKSEAFF. CDR3 nucleotides: TGTGCCAGCAGTCCCCCAGGGAAAAGCGAAGCTTTCTTT.

This clonotype was found a few times. This chain joins TRBV29-1 and TRBJ2-3, with TRBD2 matching 11 bases. Germline V gene sequence: CDR1 SQVTM, CDR2 ANQGSEA. The J segment lost 2 bases and the V segment lost 5 bases, leaving 6 bases of the junction unmatched. This CDR3 is built from 15 residues. The CDR3 DNA follows: TGCAGCGTTTACCCTAGCGGGGGGATCACAGATACGCAGTATTTT. This encodes CSVYPSGGITDTQYF.

This clonotype has ten or more counts. The rearrangement joins TRBV4-3 to TRBJ1-2; TRBD1 aligns across 8 bases. The junction had 5 bases not matched to a gene; V was cut back by 4 bases and J by 4 bases. This CDR3 spans 14 amino acids. CDR1 is LGHNA, CDR2 YSLEER, per germline. CDR3 loop: CASSPDRAAYGYTF. As DNA, the CDR3 is TGCGCCAGCAGCCCGGACAGGGCGGCCTATGGCTACACCTTC.

The chain carries TRBV14 and TRBJ2-1; D unclear. The germline V gene encodes CDR1 SGHDN and CDR2 FVKESK. V was trimmed by 2 bases and J by 1 base, leaving 6 bases between them. This CDR3 has 14 amino acids. CDR3 DNA: TGTGCCAGCAGCCAATCGGGTTCCTACAATGAGCAGTTCTTC. As protein: CASSQSGSYNEQFF.

Comments on this clonotype: One end of the junction fails to match germline, which may point to a read error. The gene calls are TRBV16 and TRBJ1-1; TRBD1 is a possible D gene (5 bases). The length of the CDR3 is 14 residues. Germline V CDR1 and CDR2: KGHSY, FQNENV. The CDR3 spells CASSRKTENTEALF. The DNA for the CDR3 is TGTGCCAGCAGTCGGAAGACAGAGAACACTGAAGCTTTATTT.

This clonotype was seen more than once but under ten times. This chain links TRBV19 with TRBJ2-1, with D maybe TRBD1 (5 bases). The CDR3 is 15 amino acids. Between the trimmed V and J ends, which lost 1 base and 7 bases, there was a span of 14 bases. Per the germline V gene, CDR1 is LNHDA and CDR2 is SQIVND (reference sequence). This chain's CDR3 is CASSIVREIANEQFF. The DNA for the CDR3 is TGTGCCAGTAGTATAGTCAGGGAAATTGCTAATGAGCAGTTCTTC.

About this clonotype: A read error may be the cause here, since a much bigger clone is one base away. The chain uses TRBV20-1 and TRBJ1-2; D not certain. The germline V gene encodes CDR1 DFQATT and CDR2 SNEGSKA (reference sequence). CDR3 size: 14 residues. The V and J ends lost 7 bases and 6 bases respectively, with 21 bases between them. CDR3 sequence reads: CSDPPYTLLDGYTF. The CDR3 DNA reads TGCAGTGACCCCCCTTATACCCTGCTTGATGGCTACACCTTC.

J is TRBJ2-4 and V is TRBV14; D uncertain. Germline V gene sequence: CDR1 SGHDN, CDR2 FVKESK. V lost 0 bases, J lost 9 bases, and 9 bases lay in between. The CDR3 extends over 13 amino acids. In DNA, the CDR3 is TGTGCCAGCAGCCAAGACTTGGTAGCCATTCAGTACTTC. This sequence encodes CASSQDLVAIQYF.

This clonotype was seen at least ten times. The chain has TRBV4-2 and TRBJ1-1, with a possible D match to TRBD1 (6 bases). The CDR3 consists of 15 residues. Germline V gene lookup returns CDR1 LGHNA and CDR2 YNFKEQ. The V and J ends lost 0 bases and 4 bases respectively, with 12 bases between them. CDR3 nucleotide sequence: TGTGCCAGCAGCCAAGATTGGTTAGGGGGCACTGAAGCTTTCTTT. Its translation: CASSQDWLGGTEAFF.

This clonotype was detected a few times. The chain employs TRBV5-6 and TRBJ2-3, with 10 bases aligning to TRBD1. The length of the CDR3 is 14 residues. Trimming at V came to 1 base and at J to 6 bases, leaving 2 bases not matched to a gene. Germline CDR1 and CDR2: SGHDT and YYEEEE. The CDR3 spells CASSLRQGADTQYF. In DNA, the CDR3 is TGTGCCAGCAGCTTGAGACAGGGGGCGGATACGCAGTATTTT. Drawing the rest from reference TRBV5-6 and TRBJ2-3, the complete variable domain is DAGVTQSPTHLIKTRGQQVTLRCSPKSGHDTVSWYQQALGQGPQFIFQYYEEEERQRGNFPDRFSGHQFPNYSSELNVNALLLGDSALYLCASSLRQGADTQYFGPGTRLTVL.

This clonotype was counted only a few times. The V and J genes are TRBV12-3 or TRBV12-4 and TRBJ2-3; 14 nucleotides line up with TRBD2. J lost 5 bases, V lost 5 bases, and 9 bases had no gene match. CDR3 length equals 17 residues. CDR3 DNA sequence: TGTGCCAGCAGTCCGGACGGGACTAGCGGGAGATTAGATACGCAGTATTTT. Translated, it gives CASSPDGTSGRLDTQYF.

V is TRBV4-2 and J is TRBJ2-2; D perhaps matches TRBD2 (6 bases). The germline CDR1 and CDR2 sequences are LGHNA and YNFKEQ. With 1 base removed from V and 5 bases from J, the gap between germline ends came to 14 bases. The CDR3 runs to 16 residues. The CDR3 nucleotides read TGTGCCAGCAGCCAAGTGGATGGGGGGAGGACCGGGGAGCTGTTTTTT. Its protein product is CASSQVDGGRTGELFF.

V gene TRBV2 combines with J gene TRBJ2-3; 8 bases line up with TRBD2. V gave up 6 bases and J gave up 4 bases; unmatched junction bases: 9. This CDR3 has 15 amino acids. Germline CDR1 is SNHLY and CDR2 is FYNNEI. The chain's CDR3 is CASRLGGALADTQYF. The CDR3 nucleotides are TGTGCCAGCAGGCTCGGGGGGGCCTTGGCAGATACGCAGTATTTT.

This clonotype is a singleton in its sample. This likely comes from a read error, as the CDR3 has no conserved phenylalanine or tryptophan at its end. This chain links TRBV4-3 with TRBJ1-1; no reliable D call. The CDR3 extends over 13 amino acids. V dropped 3 bases and J dropped 6 bases, with 11 bases sitting between them. Germline V lookup: CDR1 LGHNA, CDR2 YSLEER. The CDR3 coding sequence is TGCGCCAGCAGCCAGGATAGGGAGGCTGAAGCTTTCTTA. Protein: CASSQDREAEAFL.

The CDR3 is CAISESLAGHEQYF. CDR3 bases: TGTGCCATCAGTGAGTCGCTAGCGGGACACGAGCAGTACTTC. The genes are TRBV10-3 and TRBJ2-7; 9 bases are shared with TRBD2. The CDR3 runs 14 residues. Germline CDR1 reads ENHRY; CDR2 reads SYGVKD. V gave up 0 bases and J gave up 5 bases; unmatched junction bases: 2.

This clonotype was detected only a few times. V usage is TRBV20-1 and J usage is TRBJ2-7, with TRBD2 identical over 10 bases. Losses at the gene ends were 0 bases for V and 4 bases for J; bases not matched to a gene: 9. The germline V gene encodes CDR1 DFQATT and CDR2 SNEGSKA (reference sequence). The CDR3 runs 16 residues. The chain's CDR3 is CSARDLRTSGGYEQYF. Here the CDR3 DNA reads TGCAGTGCTAGAGATCTCCGGACTAGCGGAGGTTACGAGCAGTACTTC.

This clonotype was detected ten times or more. The chain employs TRBV20-1 and TRBJ1-1, with D possibly matching TRBD1 (5 bases). Per germline, CDR1 DFQATT and CDR2 SNEGSKA (reference sequence). V lost 2 bases and J 1 base, leaving 8 bases between the germline ends. This CDR3 has 13 amino acids. CDR3 sequence: CSARTGQNTEAFF. DNA for the CDR3: TGCAGTGCTAGAACAGGTCAGAACACTGAAGCTTTCTTT.

The chain carries TRBV7-2 and TRBJ2-7, with 8 bases that match TRBD2. V shed 1 base, J shed 1 base, and the junction held 6 bases outside the gene matches. CDR3 length equals 16 residues. CDR1 and CDR2 from the germline V gene are SGHTA and FQGNSA. CDR3 loop: CASSLVSGKVSYEQYF. The CDR3 DNA is TGTGCCAGCAGCTTAGTTAGCGGGAAGGTGTCCTACGAGCAGTACTTC. The full variable domain, in which reference TRBV7-2 and TRBJ2-7 provide the parts outside the CDR3, is GAGVSQSPSNKVTEKGKDVELRCDPISGHTALYWYRQSLGQGLEFLIYFQGNSAPDKSGLPSDRFSAERTGGSVSTLTIQRTQQEDSAVYLCASSLVSGKVSYEQYFGPGTRLTVT.

This clonotype turned up a few times. The chain combines TRBV7-2 with TRBJ1-2; D gene unclear. The CDR3 is 14 residues long. Germline values: CDR1 SGHTA, CDR2 FQGNSA. V shed 5 bases and J shed 4 bases, with 14 bases lying between them. The CDR3 protein is CASSTGSVGYGYTF. DNA of the CDR3: TGTGCCAGCAGCACGGGGAGCGTGGGCTATGGCTACACCTTC.

The gene calls are TRBV4-2 and TRBJ1-3; D gene unclear. The CDR3 loop spans 14 amino acids. Germline V gene sequence: CDR1 LGHNA, CDR2 YNFKEQ. Trimming stripped 3 bases from V and 0 bases from J, with 6 bases between. CDR3 loop: CASSQGSSGNTIYF. In DNA, the CDR3 is TGTGCCAGCAGCCAGGGAAGCTCTGGAAACACCATATATTTT.

The chain has TRBV9 and TRBJ2-2; D might be TRBD1 (6 bases). Germline V gene data show CDR1 as SGDLS and CDR2 as YYNGEE. Trimming pared 4 bases from V and 3 bases from J, leaving 13 bases between. CDR3 length: 15 residues. CDR3 sequence reads: CASSSSNRDTGELFF. CDR3 bases: TGTGCCAGCAGCTCGTCGAACAGGGACACCGGGGAGCTGTTTTTT.

The chain couples TRBV2 to TRBJ2-2; 7 bases are shared with TRBD1. Germline lookup yields CDR1 SNHLY and CDR2 FYNNEI. V lost 4 bases to trimming and J lost 6 bases; unmatched junction nucleotides: 8. This CDR3 contains 15 residues. CDR3 loop: CASSVLYRGPGELFF. CDR3 sequence (DNA): TGTGCCAGCAGTGTATTATACAGGGGACCCGGGGAGCTGTTTTTT.

In this sample, this clonotype turned up many times. This chain uses TRBV7-2 with TRBJ1-1; possibly TRBD1 for D (6 bases). With 0 bases removed from V and 4 bases from J, the gap between germline ends came to 12 bases. The CDR3 is 15 amino acids. Germline CDR1 reads SGHTA; CDR2 reads FQGNSA. Written as DNA, the CDR3 is TGTGCCAGCAGCTTAGCATCGGGGGCGGGCACTGAAGCTTTCTTT. It is translated as CASSLASGAGTEAFF.

The CDR3 region is CASSVAPGNEQFF. The CDR3 bases are TGTGCCAGCAGCGTAGCCCCCGGAAATGAGCAGTTCTTC. V is TRBV9 and J is TRBJ2-1, with unresolved D. V was clipped by 0 bases and J by 7 bases, with 8 bases between them. Germline CDR1 SGDLS, CDR2 YYNGEE. The CDR3 loop spans 13 amino acids. Full variable domain (outside the CDR3, taken from reference TRBV9 and TRBJ2-1): DSGVTQTPKHLITATGQRVTLRCSPRSGDLSVYWYQQSLDQGLQFLIQYYNGEERAKGNILERFSAQQFPDLHSELNLSSLELGDSALYFCASSVAPGNEQFFGPGTRLTVL.

The chain uses TRBV20-1 and TRBJ2-1, with D perhaps TRBD2 (6 bases). CDR3 size: 20 residues. V lost 2 bases and J lost 0, with 26 bases in between. CDR1 and CDR2 from the germline V gene are DFQATT and SNEGSKA (reference sequence). The CDR3 loop reads CSARTLRPGTPTSSYNEQFF. CDR3 nucleotide sequence: TGCAGTGCTAGAACTTTACGCCCCGGGACTCCAACCAGCTCCTACAATGAGCAGTTCTTC.

This clonotype was seen a few times. V usage is TRBV6-5 and J usage is TRBJ2-4; TRBD2 matches at 12 bases. CDR1 is MNHEY, CDR2 SVGAGI, per germline. V dropped 4 bases and J dropped 4; count of bases not matched to a gene: 2. This CDR3 comprises 15 residues. The CDR3 DNA reads as TGTGCCAGCAGTTTAGGGACTAGCGGGAAAAACATTCAGTACTTC. Its protein is CASSLGTSGKNIQYF.

The rearrangement links TRBV7-3 to TRBJ2-4, with TRBD1 as a possible D gene (6 bases). CDR1 is SGHTA and CDR2 is FQGTGA in the germline V gene. The germline V and J ends were trimmed by 0 bases and 9 bases, with 12 bases remaining between them. The CDR3 is made up of 14 amino acids. The chain's CDR3 is CASSLTGGSGIQYF. The CDR3 DNA reads TGTGCCAGCAGCTTAACTGGGGGCTCCGGCATTCAGTACTTC.